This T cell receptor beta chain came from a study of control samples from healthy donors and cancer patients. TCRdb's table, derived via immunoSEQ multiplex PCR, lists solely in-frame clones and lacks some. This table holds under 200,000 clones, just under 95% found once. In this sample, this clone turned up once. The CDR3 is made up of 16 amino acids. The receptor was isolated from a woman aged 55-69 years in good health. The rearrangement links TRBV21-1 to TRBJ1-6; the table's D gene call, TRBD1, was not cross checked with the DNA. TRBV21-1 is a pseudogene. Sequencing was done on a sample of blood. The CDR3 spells CASSNLPGAPSSPLHF. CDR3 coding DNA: TGTGCCAGCAGCAACCTACCAGGGGCCCCTAGTTCACCCCTCCACTTT.